This T cell receptor (beta chain) is from a study of blood T cells in healthy people across ages. Notes on the study in general: CMV infection status of these donors was not known.

Primers used in a second PCR of about 6 to 11 cycles were a sample-barcoded 5' primer and a J-beta primer mix. With 12 random nucleotides, a template-switch adaptor tagged each individual cDNA molecule. TCRdb redid the calling of the 5' RACE reads with MiXCR, one entry per CDR3 protein. The sample gives fewer than 1,000,000 distinct CDR3 sequences, less than 60% of which show up once; 18% is in the top ten. Germline values: CDR1 SGDLS, CDR2 YYNGEE. The CDR3 spans 12 residues. Between the trimmed V and J ends, which lost 4 bases and 6 bases, there was a span of 11 bases. On this clonotype itself: The antigen is unknown.

The study drew donors from healthy Caucasian individuals in Russia aged roughly 6 to 100. Researchers isolated at least 7 million PBMCs per sample. This receptor was taken from a man older than 75 in good health. Specimen: blood. This chain links TRBV9 with TRBJ2-7; D is unresolved. Here the CDR3 DNA reads TGTGCCAGCAGCCCCCCCCTAGGCGAGCAGTACTTC. Its translation: CASSPPLGEQYF.